The rows below give T cell receptor beta chains drawn from one sample of a study of shared clonotypes between healthy human individuals. The method was immunoSEQ multiplex PCR; TCRdb's version includes in-frame clones alone and lacks a portion of them. This table has some 1,100,000 clones, about 80% appearing once. The specimen was memory CD4+ T cells from PBMCs. The receptors originated from a man aged 18 to 30 in good health. Some clones in this sample may be carry-over from other donors' samples. Both conserved end residues are part of each CDR3. D genes are given only for firm matches. The size of a clone is reported for some rows only, either as once, few or many, or as a class for expanded clones.

cdr3_nt	cdr3_aa	d_call	cdr3_length	j_call	clone_size	v_call
TGCGCCAGCAGCGGACAGCAAAACACTGAAGCTTTCTTT	CASSGQQNTEAFF	.	13	TRBJ1-1	.	TRBV5-1
TGTGCCAGCAGCTTACCAGGGCCTCAGCCCCAGCATTTT	CASSLPGPQPQHF	.	13	TRBJ1-5	.	TRBV7-2
TGCAGCGTTGCACTAGCTTCCCGAGAGACCCAGTACTTC	CSVALASRETQYF	.	13	TRBJ2-5	.	TRBV29-1
TGTGCCAGCAGTTCTCTATACACAGGGGGCATAGGAGAGACCCAGTACTTC	CASSSLYTGGIGETQYF	TRBD1	17	TRBJ2-5	.	TRBV28
TGTGCCAGCTCACCACAGGCGAACACCGGGGAGCTGTTTTTT	CASSPQANTGELFF	.	14	TRBJ2-2	.	TRBV18
TGTGCCAGCTCGCGGCAGGGCACCTACAATGAGCAGTTCTTC	CASSRQGTYNEQFF	.	14	TRBJ2-1	.	TRBV11-3
TGTGCCAGCAGTTTCGGAGGGCTGGGAAACACCATATATTTT	CASSFGGLGNTIYF	.	14	TRBJ1-3	.	TRBV28
TGTGCCAGCAGCCCGGGGGGCGGACAGGGAGCCGAGACCCAGTACTTC	CASSPGGGQGAETQYF	.	16	TRBJ2-5	.	TRBV5-4
TGTGCCAGCAGCCCGGACCTCGCTTACCATACGCAGTATTTT	CASSPDLAYHTQYF	.	14	TRBJ2-3	.	TRBV5-4
TGTGCCAGTAGCTACGATCCTAGCGGGAGCAACCACGAGCAGTACTTC	CASSYDPSGSNHEQYF	TRBD2	16	TRBJ2-7	.	TRBV19
TGTGCCAGCATTCCCGGGACTAGCGGGTCCTCTCCCTACTCCTACGAGCAGTACTTC	CASIPGTSGSSPYSYEQYF	TRBD2	19	TRBJ2-7	.	TRBV27
TGCAGTGCAGGGTCAAAAGAGACCCAGTACTTC	CSAGSKETQYF	.	11	TRBJ2-5	.	TRBV20-1
TGTGCCAGCAGTGCTACTAGCGGGAGGGGGTGGCAAGAGACCCAGTACTTC	CASSATSGRGWQETQYF	TRBD2	17	TRBJ2-5	.	TRBV6-1
TGTGCCTGGAGTGTACGGGAAAAGACCCAGTACTTC	CAWSVREKTQYF	.	12	TRBJ2-5	.	TRBV30
TGTGCCAGCTCACCTGGGACGGGGAAAGGTGGAAACACCATATATTTT	CASSPGTGKGGNTIYF	.	16	TRBJ1-3	.	TRBV18
TGCGCCAGCAGCTGGACAGGGAACACTAACTATGGCTACACCTTC	CASSWTGNTNYGYTF	TRBD1	15	TRBJ1-2	.	TRBV5-1
TGTGCCAGCACCAACTCCCGGGAGCGAGCTTTCTTT	CASTNSRERAFF	.	12	TRBJ1-1	.	TRBV28
TGTGCCAGTAGACTAGCGGGAGGGAGGAGCGGGGAGCTGTTTTTT	CASRLAGGRSGELFF	TRBD2	15	TRBJ2-2	.	TRBV28
TGCGCCAGCAGTTTGACCCCCGGCCACAATCAGCCCCAGCATTTT	CASSLTPGHNQPQHF	.	15	TRBJ1-5	.	TRBV5-1
TGTGCCACAAGAACGTGGGGAAATAACTATGGCTACACCTTC	CATRTWGNNYGYTF	.	14	TRBJ1-2	.	TRBV6-5
TGTGCCAGCAGTTCGACGTCGGCCGGAGGACAGCCCCAGCATTTT	CASSSTSAGGQPQHF	.	15	TRBJ1-5	once	TRBV28
TGTGCCAGCAGTGAAGCTTCGTTTAATGAGCAGTTCTTC	CASSEASFNEQFF	.	13	TRBJ2-1	.	TRBV6-1
TGTGCCAGCAGTTTACCTGGAAACACCATATATTTT	CASSLPGNTIYF	.	12	TRBJ1-3	once	TRBV27
TGTGCCAGCAGCCGGAGGGGAGAAAGCGGGAGTACCGGGGAGCTGTTTTTT	CASSRRGESGSTGELFF	TRBD2	17	TRBJ2-2	once	TRBV4-2
TGCGCCAGCAGCTTGTACAGCGGCCCTTCCTACAATGAGCAGTTCTTC	CASSLYSGPSYNEQFF	.	16	TRBJ2-1	.	TRBV5-1
TGTGCCAGCAGTTTGGAGGTCCCTCTGGTTAGGGAGACCCAGTACTTC	CASSLEVPLVRETQYF	.	16	TRBJ2-5	.	TRBV28
TGTGCCAGCAGCCTGAGGACAGCCTACGAGCAGTACTTC	CASSLRTAYEQYF	.	13	TRBJ2-7	.	TRBV11-2
TGCGCCAGCAGCTTGATGGCGGGACAGGGGACAGATACGCAGTATTTT	CASSLMAGQGTDTQYF	TRBD1	16	TRBJ2-3	.	TRBV5-1
TGTGCCAGCAGCTTAATGTCCAGAACCGGGGAGCTGTTTTTT	CASSLMSRTGELFF	.	14	TRBJ2-2	.	TRBV7-3
TGTGCCAGCAGTTTATCCCTAGGGGGTGGTGGGGCCAACGTCCTGACTTTC	CASSLSLGGGGANVLTF	.	17	TRBJ2-6	.	TRBV28
TGTGCCAGCAGCTTGTCGGGACAGGGGGTGGACGAGCAGTACTTC	CASSLSGQGVDEQYF	TRBD1	15	TRBJ2-7	.	TRBV5-5
TGTGCCAGCAGCGTAGAGCTCTATTCACGCACAGATACGCAGTATTTT	CASSVELYSRTDTQYF	.	16	TRBJ2-3	.	TRBV9
TGTGCCAGCAGCTTTCGAGCCGGTGAAAAACTGTTTTTT	CASSFRAGEKLFF	.	13	TRBJ1-4	.	TRBV5-4
TGTGCCAGCAGCTCCCCCCTGGGGGGGACCTATTTT	CASSSPLGGTYF	TRBD2	12	TRBJ2-3	.	TRBV7-2
TGTGCCAGCAGTTTATTGGGGATAGGTGGCTACACCTTC	CASSLLGIGGYTF	.	13	TRBJ1-2	.	TRBV28
TGTGCCAGCTCACCAGTACAGGGTCTTAGCTATGGCTACACCTTC	CASSPVQGLSYGYTF	.	15	TRBJ1-2	.	TRBV18
TGTGCCAGCAGCTCCGGGGACCGACCAACGGGTACCTTC	CASSSGDRPTGTF	.	13	TRBJ1-2	few	TRBV7-9
TGTGCCGAGACGGGGGTTGTGACCAATCAGCCCCAGCATTTT	CAETGVVTNQPQHF	.	14	TRBJ1-5	.	TRBV11-3
TGTGCCAGCAGCTTAGGACAGTCTAACTATGGCTACACCTTC	CASSLGQSNYGYTF	.	14	TRBJ1-2	.	TRBV7-9